This entry lists 9 T cell receptor beta chains sequenced from one sample in a study of T cell repertoires in cytomegalovirus infection. Via MiXCR, TCRdb re-called the reads, giving one row per CDR3 protein. The table has 150,000 to 200,000 distinct CDR3 sequences, roughly 27% seen once. The source material was PBMCs. The receptor set was obtained from a human donor in good health (CMV status not recorded). Some clones in this sample may be carry-over from other donors' samples.

In DNA form, the CDR3 reads TGTGCCAGCAGGGGACAGGGTGGGGGAGGCAATCAGCCCCAGCATTTT. As protein: CASRGQGGGGNQPQHF. This chain links TRBV28 with TRBJ1-5; 9 bases map to TRBD1. The length of the CDR3 is 16 residues. Germline lookup yields CDR1 MDHEN and CDR2 SYDVKM. V was pared by 6 bases and J by 2 bases, with 8 bases of the junction left unmatched.

The chain links TRBV27 to TRBJ1-6; TRBD1 is a possible D gene (5 bases). The CDR3 is made up of 13 amino acids. V was cut by 3 bases and J by 14 bases, with 14 bases left in between. Per the germline V gene, CDR1 is MNHEY and CDR2 is SMNVEV (reference sequence). The CDR3 reads CASSFWGSSSLHF. Here the CDR3 DNA reads TGTGCCAGCAGTTTCTGGGGGTCTTCCTCCCTCCACTTT.

In its sample, this clonotype was seen once. A read error may account for a junction end that differs from germline. V is TRBV6-1 and J is TRBJ1-1; the D gene is possibly TRBD1 (5 bases). Germline values: CDR1 MNHNS, CDR2 SASEGT. CDR3 length equals 13 residues. The CDR3 reads CASREVGGSGAFF. CDR3 sequence (DNA): TGTGCCAGCCGTGAGGTTGGGGGTTCGGGAGCTTTCTTT.

V gene TRBV13 combines with J gene TRBJ2-3; either TRBD1 or TRBD2 may fit D (6 bases each). The V and J ends lost 1 base and 6 bases respectively, with 11 bases between them. The length of the CDR3 is 14 residues. Germline V lookup: CDR1 PRHDT, CDR2 FYEKMQ (reference sequence). CDR3 nucleotides: TGTGCCAGCAGCTTAGACGGGGGCCTTGATACGCAGTATTTT. It codes for CASSLDGGLDTQYF. Based on the CDR3 plus reference TRBV13 and TRBJ2-3, the full variable domain is AAGVIQSPRHLIKEKRETATLKCYPIPRHDTVYWYQQGPGQDPQFLISFYEKMQSDKGSIPDRFSAQQFSDYHSELNMSSLELGDSALYFCASSLDGGLDTQYFGPGTRLTVL.

On this clonotype itself: A much larger clone sits a single nucleotide away, making a read error possible. The CDR3 loop reads CTSSLMGWNTGELFF. Written as DNA, the CDR3 is TGTACCAGCAGCTTAATGGGGTGGAACACCGGGGAGCTGTTTTTT. This chain connects TRBV7-2 to TRBJ2-2, with D hard to call. Germline CDR1 SGHTA, CDR2 FQGNSA. The length of the CDR3 is 15 residues. V shed 2 bases and J shed 1 base, with 8 bases lying between them.

This clonotype was found a few times. The genes are TRBV10-3 and TRBJ2-3; D gene unclear. CDR1 and CDR2 (germline): ENHRY, SYGVKD. This CDR3 is 13 amino acids long. Trimming stripped 4 bases from V and 0 bases from J, with 5 bases between. The DNA of the CDR3 is TGTGCCATCAGTGGAAGCAGCACAGATACGCAGTATTTT. Protein sequence: CAISGSSTDTQYF.

The rearrangement joins TRBV19 to TRBJ2-2, with a tentative D call TRBD2 (6 bases). Germline V gene data show CDR1 as LNHDA and CDR2 as SQIVND (reference sequence). Trimming took 7 bases from V and 5 from J, leaving 11 bases between them. There are 13 residues in the CDR3. CDR3 nucleotides: TGTGCCAGTACCCCTGGAGGGACCGGGGAGCTGTTTTTT. Protein: CASTPGGTGELFF.

V usage is TRBV7-8 and J usage is TRBJ2-7; TRBD1 matches at 9 bases. Germline-derived CDR1 and CDR2 are SGHVS and FQNEAQ. The CDR3 length is 15 residues. J was trimmed by 2 bases and V by 5 bases; bases with no gene match: 7. CDR3: CASSVEGQGAYEQYF. The DNA for the CDR3 is TGTGCCAGCAGCGTCGAGGGACAGGGTGCCTACGAGCAGTACTTC. Using reference TRBV7-8 and TRBJ2-7 for the parts outside the CDR3, the full variable domain is GAGVSQSPRYKVAKRGQDVALRCDPISGHVSLFWYQQALGQGPEFLTYFQNEAQLDKSGLPSDRFFAERPEGSVSTLKIQRTQQEDSAVYLCASSVEGQGAYEQYFGPGTRLTVT.

The chain uses TRBV5-1 and TRBJ2-7; a weak D match, TRBD2 (5 bases). CDR3 size: 14 residues. V was trimmed by 4 bases and J by 2 bases, leaving 13 bases between them. Germline CDR1 SGHRS, CDR2 YFSETQ. CDR3 residues: CASSPGRDPYEQYF. The CDR3 nucleotides read TGCGCCAGCAGCCCGGGAAGAGACCCCTACGAGCAGTACTTC.